Listed here are 9 T cell receptor beta chains from one sample, sequenced in a study of cytomegalovirus exposure and HLA in healthy donors. Amplification used 60 Vbeta primers and 13 Jbeta primers. Profiled with immunoSEQ multiplex PCR; TCRdb holds only in-frame clones, not every one. The sample includes about 160,000 clones, under 85% of them seen just once. Sequenced input: PBMCs. The receptors were sampled from a man aged 50 to 59 in good health and CMV-seropositive.

The rearrangement joins TRBV27 to TRBJ2-7; TRBD1 might be the D (7 bases). The V gene lost 4 bases and the J gene lost 4 bases, with 14 bases spanning the gap. Germline V lookup: CDR1 MNHEY, CDR2 SMNVEV (reference sequence). The CDR3 is made up of 14 amino acids. The CDR3 sequence: CASSSPGGIYEQYF. DNA of the CDR3: TGTGCCAGCAGTTCCCCAGGGGGGATATACGAGCAGTACTTC.

This clone has just a few counts. The chain combines TRBV15 with TRBJ1-5; D call uncertain. Germline values: CDR1 LNHNV, CDR2 YYDKDF (reference sequence). Trimming removed 1 base at V and 12 bases at J, with 16 bases between. The CDR3 runs to 14 residues. The CDR3 DNA reads as TGTGCCACCAGCAGAGCGGGGAACCCCTTTAACCAGCATTTT. Its protein product is CATSRAGNPFNQHF.

In DNA, the CDR3 is TGTGCCAGCAGTTTCGTCGACAGGGCCTCACCCCTCCACTTT. Amino acid sequence: CASSFVDRASPLHF. V gene TRBV28 combines with J gene TRBJ1-6, with 7 bases that match TRBD1. Trimming at V came to 3 bases and at J to 10 bases, leaving 6 bases not matched to a gene. The CDR3 totals 14 residues. The germline V gene has CDR1 MDHEN and CDR2 SYDVKM.

The chain employs TRBV7-2 and TRBJ2-5, with a tentative D call TRBD2 (6 bases). Germline CDR1 reads SGHTA; CDR2 reads FQGNSA. This CDR3 has 15 amino acids. Deletions cut 4 bases from V and 0 bases from J, with 12 bases between. The CDR3 reads CASSSNTGDQETQYF. The CDR3 bases are TGTGCCAGCAGCTCAAATACGGGGGACCAAGAGACCCAGTACTTC.

The rearrangement uses TRBV7-9 and TRBJ1-1, with D possibly being TRBD1 (5 bases). The CDR3 loop spans 14 amino acids. CDR1 SEHNR and CDR2 FQNEAQ come from the germline V gene (reference sequence). The V and J ends lost 5 bases and 0 bases respectively, with 10 bases between them. CDR3 nucleotide sequence: TGTGCCAGCAGCACCAGACAGATGAACACTGAAGCTTTCTTT. It encodes CASSTRQMNTEAFF.

The chain couples TRBV28 to TRBJ2-1; 13 bases agree with TRBD2. J lost 7 bases, V lost 5 bases, and 11 bases had no gene match. Germline CDR1 is MDHEN and CDR2 is SYDVKM. The CDR3 is made up of 17 amino acids. The CDR3 DNA reads TGTGCCAGCAGTAACCCACCGGGACTAGCGGGATCTAATGAGCAGTTCTTC. Amino acid sequence: CASSNPPGLAGSNEQFF.

This chain joins TRBV7-2 and TRBJ2-7; 8 nucleotides align to TRBD2. The trim removed 5 bases at V and 0 bases at J, leaving 6 bases unmatched. The CDR3 runs to 15 residues. In germline, CDR1 is SGHTA, CDR2 FQGNSA. The CDR3 protein is CASSRLALSSYEQYF. Written as DNA, the CDR3 is TGTGCCAGCAGCCGACTAGCGTTGAGCTCCTACGAGCAGTACTTC.

This clone has a single count. This chain joins TRBV19 and TRBJ2-1, with a weak D call TRBD2 (7 bases). The CDR3 runs to 18 residues. Between the trimmed V and J ends, which lost 1 base and 4 bases, there was a span of 20 bases. The germline V gene encodes CDR1 LNHDA and CDR2 SQIVND (reference sequence). This chain's CDR3 is CASSIAGRGYLTYNEQFF. CDR3 in DNA: TGTGCCAGTAGTATAGCTGGGAGGGGGTACCTTACGTACAATGAGCAGTTCTTC.

The chain employs TRBV28 and TRBJ1-3; no clear D gene. CDR1 is MDHEN, CDR2 SYDVKM, per germline. This CDR3 has 16 residues. The V and J ends lost 4 bases and 2 bases respectively, with 15 bases between them. CDR3 DNA sequence: TGTGCCAGCAGTTCACTCCGACACAAAACTGGAAACACCATATATTTT. Its protein is CASSSLRHKTGNTIYF. The complete variable domain, with remaining parts taken from reference TRBV28 and TRBJ1-3, reads DVKVTQSSRYLVKRTGEKVFLECVQDMDHENMFWYRQDPGLGLRLIYFSYDVKMKEKGDIPEGYSVSREKKERFSLILESASTNQTSMYLCASSSLRHKTGNTIYFGEGSWLTVV.